This T cell receptor beta chain is from a study of T cell repertoires in cytomegalovirus infection. Study background: Well-studied HLA-B-restricted CMV epitopes were used in the study alongside recently identified HLA-C-restricted ones. It can be stated that public TCR beta signatures indicated CMV infection as well as a matching HLA type. General observations from the study: What dominated the ex vivo response were HLA-C-restricted CMV-specific TCR beta clonotypes. Totalled public TCR beta family frequency picked out people who carried CMV plus the relevant HLA.

TCRdb analysed the reads with MiXCR anew, one entry per CDR3 protein. The table lists 550,000 to 700,000 distinct CDR3 sequences, approximately 40% of them singletons. V gave up 2 bases and J gave up 1 base, with 5 bases separating them. Germline values: CDR1 SGHVS, CDR2 FNYEAQ. This CDR3 spans 14 amino acids. A few counts support this clonotype. Its antigen is still unknown. The sequences come from cultured PBMCs, collected from culture after CMV antigen stimulation. The origin of this receptor is a human donor in good health (CMV status not recorded). Some clones in this sample may be carry-over from other donors' samples. The gene calls are TRBV7-6 and TRBJ2-2; D is unclear. As DNA, the CDR3 is TGTGCCAGCAGCTTATGGGTGAACACCGGGGAGCTGTTTTTT. Protein sequence: CASSLWVNTGELFF.